Below are 25 T cell receptor beta chains sequenced from a single sample in a study of control samples from healthy donors and cancer patients. Using immunoSEQ multiplex PCR, the repertoire was profiled, and TCRdb retains in-frame clones only, with some absent. The repertoire holds 120,000 or so clones, with about nine tenths as singletons. The specimen was blood. The receptor set was obtained from a man between 40 and 49 years old in good health.

This chain uses TRBV7-2 with TRBJ2-7; the match to TRBD1 covers 7 bases. J gave up 7 bases and V 5 bases, and 8 bases lay outside the gene matches. The length of the CDR3 is 13 residues. Germline-derived CDR1 and CDR2 are SGHTA and FQGNSA. The CDR3 nucleotides are TGTGCCAGCAGCATTACAGGGGTGGGGGAGCAGTACTTC. Translation: CASSITGVGEQYF. Supplemented by reference TRBV7-2 and TRBJ2-7, the full variable domain reads GAGVSQSPSNKVTEKGKDVELRCDPISGHTALYWYRQSLGQGLEFLIYFQGNSAPDKSGLPSDRFSAERTGGSVSTLTIQRTQQEDSAVYLCASSITGVGEQYFGPGTRLTVT.

This clone was detected only once. Its ends do not fully match the called genes, so a read error is possible. At the DNA level, this CDR3 is encoded by other sequences in the same sample as well. The J gene is TRBJ2-7, the V gene TRBV29-1; 9 bases agree with TRBD1. Germline values: CDR1 SQVTM, CDR2 ANQGSEA. The length of the CDR3 is 14 residues. CDR3 residues: CSVDTGWTGDEQYF. For the CDR3, the DNA is TGCAGCGTTGATACTGGATGGACAGGGGACGAGCAGTACTTT.

V usage is TRBV7-3 and J usage is TRBJ1-1, with a weak D call TRBD1 (6 bases). Germline V gene data show CDR1 as SGHTA and CDR2 as FQGTGA. The ends were cut back, 4 bases at V and 6 bases at J, with 12 bases in the middle. There are 13 residues in the CDR3. In nucleotides, the CDR3 is TGTGCCAGCAGCTCTGGGGGGCCCTCTGAAGCTTTCTTT. Its protein is CASSSGGPSEAFF.

The chain couples TRBV6-5 to TRBJ2-5; no clear D gene. The V and J ends lost 0 bases and 4 bases respectively, with 0 bases between them. This CDR3 comprises 11 residues. Germline values: CDR1 MNHEY, CDR2 SVGAGI. The CDR3 here is CASSYSETQYF. As DNA, the CDR3 is TGTGCCAGCAGTTACTCAGAGACCCAGTACTTC.

This chain connects TRBV18 to TRBJ2-1, with D uncertain. The CDR3 has 17 amino acids. The V gene lost 6 bases and the J gene lost 1 base, with 19 bases spanning the gap. Per the germline V gene, CDR1 is KGHSH and CDR2 is LQKENI. CDR3 loop: CASSRIQGAFSYNEQFF. As DNA, the CDR3 is TGTGCCAGCTCCCGCATACAAGGTGCGTTTTCCTACAATGAGCAGTTCTTC.

The chain links TRBV25-1 to TRBJ1-5; D remains ambiguous. This CDR3 is built from 13 residues. The V gene's germline CDR1 is MGHDK and CDR2 SYGVNS. V was clipped by 5 bases and J by 3 bases, with 8 bases between them. The CDR3 DNA reads as TGTGCCAGCAGTCGGGGAGTCAATCAGCCCCAGCATTTT. Encoded protein: CASSRGVNQPQHF.

The genes are TRBV2 and TRBJ1-6, with 7 nucleotides matching TRBD1. The CDR3 sequence is 15 residues long. The germline CDR1 and CDR2 sequences are SNHLY and FYNNEI. Unmatched junction bases numbered 5, after V lost 2 bases and J lost 7 bases. The CDR3 here is CASSERQGDNSPLHF. The CDR3 DNA sequence: TGTGCCAGCAGTGAAAGGCAGGGGGACAATTCACCCCTCCACTTT.

The chain couples TRBV15 to TRBJ1-4; D is possibly TRBD1 (6 bases). In germline, CDR1 is LNHNV, CDR2 YYDKDF (reference sequence). This CDR3 comprises 21 residues. Trimming pared 5 bases from V and 2 bases from J, leaving 30 bases between. CDR3 amino acids: CATSSGPSGTNWIMTNEKLFF. CDR3 DNA: TGTGCCACCAGCTCGGGGCCCTCCGGGACAAATTGGATTATGACTAATGAAAAACTGTTTTTT.

This sequence joins TRBV6-2 or TRBV6-3 and TRBJ2-3; 7 bases map to TRBD1. The CDR3 runs 14 residues. The V gene end was trimmed by 4 bases and the J gene end by 3 bases; junction bases not matched to a gene: 4. Germline lookup yields CDR1 MNHEY and CDR2 SVGEGT. The CDR3 loop is CASSSDRETDTQYF. CDR3 nucleotide sequence: TGTGCCAGCAGTTCCGACAGGGAGACAGATACGCAGTATTTT.

The chain has TRBV18 and TRBJ2-1; no firm D call. The CDR3 has 15 amino acids. Germline V gene lookup returns CDR1 KGHSH and CDR2 LQKENI. Trimming removed 3 bases at V and 1 base at J, with 10 bases between. For the CDR3, the DNA is TGTGCCAGCTCACCTGATTTAGGGTCCTACAATGAGCAGTTCTTC. Translated: CASSPDLGSYNEQFF.

The J gene is TRBJ2-3, the V gene TRBV5-5; 7 positions match TRBD2. The V segment lost 2 bases and the J segment 2 bases; nucleotides outside the gene matches: 5. The germline V gene encodes CDR1 SGHKS and CDR2 YYEKEE (reference sequence). The CDR3 spans 15 residues. The DNA for the CDR3 is TGTGCCAGCAGCTTTATTGGGGGGGACACAGATACGCAGTATTTT. It translates to CASSFIGGDTDTQYF.

V usage is TRBV6-5 and J usage is TRBJ1-2; 9 bases match TRBD1. V trimming: 5 bases; J trimming: 5 bases; junction bases outside the gene matches: 9. The CDR3 covers 15 residues. Germline V gene sequence: CDR1 MNHEY, CDR2 SVGAGI. The CDR3 reads CASSQSPGQGYGYTF. The CDR3 DNA reads TGTGCCAGCAGTCAAAGCCCGGGACAGGGTTATGGCTACACCTTC.

This chain joins TRBV19 and TRBJ1-5; 7 positions agree with TRBD1. V gave up 5 bases and J gave up 2 bases; unmatched junction bases: 3. This CDR3 contains 14 residues. Germline CDR1 is LNHDA and CDR2 is SQIVND (reference sequence). In DNA, the CDR3 is TGTGCCAGTAGTGCAGGGGGTGGCAATCAGCCCCAGCATTTT. This sequence encodes CASSAGGGNQPQHF.

The rearrangement uses TRBV4-3 and TRBJ2-5; D is uncertain. The germline V and J ends were trimmed by 4 bases and 1 base, with 7 bases remaining between them. This CDR3 spans 13 amino acids. Germline CDR1 LGHNA, CDR2 YSLEER. CDR3 amino acids: CASSLRRQETQYF. DNA for the CDR3: TGCGCCAGCAGCCTGCGGCGCCAAGAGACCCAGTACTTC.

Only one count was recorded for this clone. The chain is built from TRBV5-5 and TRBJ2-3, with D perhaps matching TRBD1 or TRBD2 (5 bases each). The CDR3 totals 13 residues. Trimming pared 4 bases from V and 9 bases from J, leaving 15 bases between. The germline gives CDR1 SGHKS, CDR2 YYEKEE (reference sequence). The CDR3 spells CASSPNYWDTQYF. CDR3 nucleotide sequence: TGTGCCAGCAGCCCGAATTATTGGGACACGCAGTATTTT.

V usage is TRBV6-5 and J usage is TRBJ1-5, with 9 bases identical to TRBD1. The trim removed 10 bases at V and 8 bases at J, leaving 6 bases unmatched. This CDR3 contains 12 residues. Germline V gene sequence: CDR1 MNHEY, CDR2 SVGAGI. CDR3 sequence reads: CAIGGQGKPQHF. The CDR3 DNA is TGTGCCATCGGCGGACAGGGGAAGCCCCAGCATTTT.

This clone was counted once. The chain is built from TRBV11-2 and TRBJ2-4, with D unresolved. CDR3 size: 16 residues. Per germline, CDR1 SGHAT and CDR2 FQNNGV. V lost 1 base, J lost 1 base, and 11 bases lay in between. CDR3 nucleotide sequence: TGTGCCAGCAGCTTAGGCAATACCCGGGCCAAAAACATTCAGTACTTC. It codes for CASSLGNTRAKNIQYF.

The chain employs TRBV7-2 and TRBJ1-2; a weak D match, TRBD1 (6 bases). Looked up from germline, CDR1 is SGHTA and CDR2 is FQGNSA. The V and J ends lost 7 bases and 4 bases respectively, with 13 bases between them. The CDR3 length is 13 residues. The CDR3 spells CASIVQGFYGYTF. In nucleotides, the CDR3 is TGTGCCAGCATCGTACAGGGTTTCTATGGCTACACCTTC.

The V and J genes are TRBV7-9 and TRBJ1-3; weak D call: TRBD1 (6 bases). This CDR3 region has 17 residues. V was pared by 5 bases and J by 3 bases, with 20 bases between. Germline values: CDR1 SEHNR, CDR2 FQNEAQ (reference sequence). In DNA form, the CDR3 reads TGTGCCAGCAGCCCAACTGGGACACCGCCCGATGGAAACACCATATATTTT. This encodes CASSPTGTPPDGNTIYF.

The chain carries TRBV18 and TRBJ1-3; D is ambiguous. V was shortened by 5 bases and J by 2 bases, with 10 bases between the two germline ends. The CDR3 has 14 residues. Germline V CDR1 and CDR2: KGHSH, LQKENI. The CDR3 DNA reads as TGTGCCAGCTCAGCCGGGGTCACTGGAAACACCATATATTTT. It specifies CASSAGVTGNTIYF.

The genes are TRBV4-3 and TRBJ1-1; D unresolved. Trimming cost V 0 bases and J 0 bases, with 11 bases left between them. The CDR3 is 16 amino acids. From germline, CDR1 is LGHNA and CDR2 YSLEER. The CDR3 here is CASSQEGWTLNTEAFF. In DNA form, the CDR3 reads TGCGCCAGCAGCCAAGAAGGGTGGACGCTGAACACTGAAGCTTTCTTT.

A word on this clone: Other DNA sequences from this sample encode an identical CDR3 as well. The gene calls are TRBV29-1 and TRBJ1-5; a weak D match, TRBD1 (5 bases). CDR3 size: 12 residues. Germline V CDR1 and CDR2: SQVTM, ANQGSEA. Trimming left V 6 bases short and J 2 bases short, with 8 bases between. CDR3: CSVGTGNQPQHF. CDR3 coding DNA: TGCAGCGTGGGGACTGGCAATCAGCCCCAGCATTTT.

This CDR3 is CASSLEPSGSYEQYF. The CDR3 DNA sequence: TGTGCCAGCAGCTTAGAGCCTAGCGGCTCCTACGAGCAGTACTTC. The chain carries TRBV11-2 and TRBJ2-7; 7 nucleotides align to TRBD2. Germline CDR1 is SGHAT and CDR2 is FQNNGV. Unmatched junction bases numbered 2, after V lost 0 bases and J lost 0 bases. CDR3 size: 15 residues.

This clone was recorded only once. The rearrangement links TRBV9 to TRBJ2-2, with D perhaps matching TRBD2 (6 bases). V was trimmed by 2 bases and J by 6 bases, leaving 8 bases between them. The CDR3 runs 13 residues. Germline V gene lookup returns CDR1 SGDLS and CDR2 YYNGEE. The CDR3 is CASSVGGAGELFF. For the CDR3, the DNA is TGTGCCAGCAGCGTGGGAGGCGCCGGGGAGCTGTTTTTT. Together with reference TRBV9 and TRBJ2-2, the CDR3 gives the full variable domain: DSGVTQTPKHLITATGQRVTLRCSPRSGDLSVYWYQQSLDQGLQFLIQYYNGEERAKGNILERFSAQQFPDLHSELNLSSLELGDSALYFCASSVGGAGELFFGEGSRLTVL.

This chain uses TRBV7-9 with TRBJ1-1; unclear D gene. CDR3 length: 11 residues. Germline V gene lookup returns CDR1 SEHNR and CDR2 FQNEAQ (reference sequence). Trimming cost V 0 bases and J 8 bases, with 4 bases left between them. The CDR3 spells CASSLAGEAFF. CDR3 nucleotides: TGTGCCAGCAGCTTAGCAGGAGAAGCTTTCTTT.